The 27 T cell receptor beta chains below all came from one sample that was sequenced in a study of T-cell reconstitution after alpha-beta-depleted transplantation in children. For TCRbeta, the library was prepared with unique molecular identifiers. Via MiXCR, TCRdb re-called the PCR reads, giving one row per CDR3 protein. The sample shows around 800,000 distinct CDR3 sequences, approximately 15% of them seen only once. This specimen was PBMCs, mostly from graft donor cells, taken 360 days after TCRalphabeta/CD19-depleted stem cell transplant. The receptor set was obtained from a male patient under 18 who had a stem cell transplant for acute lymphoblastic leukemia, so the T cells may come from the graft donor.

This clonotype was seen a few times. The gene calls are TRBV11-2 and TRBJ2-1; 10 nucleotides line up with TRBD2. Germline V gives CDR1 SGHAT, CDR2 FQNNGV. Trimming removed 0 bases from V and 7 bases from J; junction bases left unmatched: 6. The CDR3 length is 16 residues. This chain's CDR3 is CASSLDVLAGVNEQFF. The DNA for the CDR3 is TGTGCCAGCAGCTTAGATGTGCTAGCGGGAGTGAATGAGCAGTTCTTC.

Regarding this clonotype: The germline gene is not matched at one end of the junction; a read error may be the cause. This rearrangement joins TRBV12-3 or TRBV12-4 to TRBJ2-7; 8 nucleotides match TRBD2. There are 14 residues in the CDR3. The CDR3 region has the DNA TGTGTCAGCAGTTCGGAGCGGGAGCTCTATGAGCAGTACTTC. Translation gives CVSSSERELYEQYF.

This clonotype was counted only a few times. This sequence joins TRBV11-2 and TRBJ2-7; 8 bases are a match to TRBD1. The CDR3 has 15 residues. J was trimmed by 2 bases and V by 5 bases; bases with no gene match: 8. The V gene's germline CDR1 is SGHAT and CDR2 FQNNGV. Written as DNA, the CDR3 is TGTGCCAGCAGCCCAGAGGTGGGACAGGCCTACGAGCAGTACTTC. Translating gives CASSPEVGQAYEQYF.

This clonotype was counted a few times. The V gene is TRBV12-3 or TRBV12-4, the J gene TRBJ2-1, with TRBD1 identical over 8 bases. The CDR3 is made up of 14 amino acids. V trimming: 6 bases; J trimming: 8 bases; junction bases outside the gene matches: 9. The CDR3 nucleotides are TGTGCCAGCAGCCCGGGACAGGAGAGCGATGAGCAGTTCTTC. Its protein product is CASSPGQESDEQFF.

The CDR3 DNA reads as TGTGCCAGCAGCTTAGAGTTTGTGGCGGATACGCAGTATTTT. This translates into CASSLEFVADTQYF. This chain connects TRBV7-2 to TRBJ2-3; D is ambiguous. Germline loops: CDR1 SGHTA, CDR2 FQGNSA. The CDR3 has 14 residues. Between the trimmed V and J ends, which lost 1 base and 6 bases, there was a span of 11 bases. The entire variable domain, with the rest obtained from reference TRBV7-2 and TRBJ2-3, is as follows: GAGVSQSPSNKVTEKGKDVELRCDPISGHTALYWYRQSLGQGLEFLIYFQGNSAPDKSGLPSDRFSAERTGGSVSTLTIQRTQQEDSAVYLCASSLEFVADTQYFGPGTRLTVL.

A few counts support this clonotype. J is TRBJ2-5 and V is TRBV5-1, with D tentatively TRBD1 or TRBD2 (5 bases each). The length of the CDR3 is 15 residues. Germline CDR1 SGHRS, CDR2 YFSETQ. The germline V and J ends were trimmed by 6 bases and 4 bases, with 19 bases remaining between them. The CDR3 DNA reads TGCGCCAGCACCCATTACCAGGGAGTAAGAGAGACCCAGTACTTC. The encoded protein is CASTHYQGVRETQYF.

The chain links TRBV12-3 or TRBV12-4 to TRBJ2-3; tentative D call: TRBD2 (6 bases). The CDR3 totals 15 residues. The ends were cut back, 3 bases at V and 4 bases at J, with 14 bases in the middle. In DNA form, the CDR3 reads TGTGCCAGCAGTTTTTACGGGAGTCGGCCAGATACGCAGTATTTT. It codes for CASSFYGSRPDTQYF.

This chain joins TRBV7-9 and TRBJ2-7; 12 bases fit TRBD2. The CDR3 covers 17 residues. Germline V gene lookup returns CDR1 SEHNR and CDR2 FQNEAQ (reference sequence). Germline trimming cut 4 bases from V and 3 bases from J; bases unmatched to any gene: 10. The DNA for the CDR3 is TGTGCCAGCAGCTCCCGACTAGCGGGAGCTCGAAACTACGAGCAGTACTTC. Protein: CASSSRLAGARNYEQYF.

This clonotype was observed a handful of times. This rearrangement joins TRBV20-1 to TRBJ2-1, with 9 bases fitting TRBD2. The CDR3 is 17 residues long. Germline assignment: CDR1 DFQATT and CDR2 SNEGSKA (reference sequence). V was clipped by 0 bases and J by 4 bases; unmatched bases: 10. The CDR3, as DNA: TGCAGTGCTAGAGATCCCGCGGGAGGGCTGTTTTACAATGAGCAGTTCTTC. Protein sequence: CSARDPAGGLFYNEQFF.

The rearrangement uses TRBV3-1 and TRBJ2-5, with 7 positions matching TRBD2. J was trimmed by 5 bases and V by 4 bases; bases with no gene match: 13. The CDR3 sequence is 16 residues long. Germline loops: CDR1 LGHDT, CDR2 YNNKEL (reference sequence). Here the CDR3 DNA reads TGTGCCAGCAGCCCCCAGATTTGGCGGGAGCGCGAGACCCAGTACTTC. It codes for CASSPQIWRERETQYF.

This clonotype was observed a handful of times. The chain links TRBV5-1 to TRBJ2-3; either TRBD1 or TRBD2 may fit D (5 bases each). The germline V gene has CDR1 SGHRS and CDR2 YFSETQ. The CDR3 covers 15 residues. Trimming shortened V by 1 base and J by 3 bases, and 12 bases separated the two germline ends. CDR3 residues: CASSLSPGTTDTQYF. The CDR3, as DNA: TGCGCCAGCAGCTTGAGTCCCGGGACGACAGATACGCAGTATTTT.

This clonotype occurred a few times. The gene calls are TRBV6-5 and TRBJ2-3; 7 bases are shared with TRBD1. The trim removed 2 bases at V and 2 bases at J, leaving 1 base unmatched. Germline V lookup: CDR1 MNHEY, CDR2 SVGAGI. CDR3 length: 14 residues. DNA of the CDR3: TGTGCCAGCAGTTACGGGACAGCCACAGATACGCAGTATTTT. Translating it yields CASSYGTATDTQYF.

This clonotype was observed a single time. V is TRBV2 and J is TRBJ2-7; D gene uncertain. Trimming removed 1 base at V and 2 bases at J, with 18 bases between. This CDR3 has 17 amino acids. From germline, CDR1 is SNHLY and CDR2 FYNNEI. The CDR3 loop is CASSEGVARDITYEQYF. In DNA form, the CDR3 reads TGTGCCAGCAGTGAAGGAGTTGCCCGAGACATAACCTACGAGCAGTACTTC.

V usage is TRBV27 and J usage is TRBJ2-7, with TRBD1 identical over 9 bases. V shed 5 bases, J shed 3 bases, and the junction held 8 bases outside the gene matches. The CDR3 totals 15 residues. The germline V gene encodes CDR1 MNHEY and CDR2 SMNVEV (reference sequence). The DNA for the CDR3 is TGTGCCAGCAGTCCCAGGACAGGGGAGAACTACGAGCAGTACTTC. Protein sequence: CASSPRTGENYEQYF.

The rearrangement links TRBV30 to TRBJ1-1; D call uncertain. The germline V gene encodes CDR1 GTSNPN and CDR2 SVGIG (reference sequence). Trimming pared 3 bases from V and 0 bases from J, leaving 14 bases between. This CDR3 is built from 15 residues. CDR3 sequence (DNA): TGTGCCTGGAGGCGACTCAACTCTATGAACACTGAAGCTTTCTTT. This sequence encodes CAWRRLNSMNTEAFF.

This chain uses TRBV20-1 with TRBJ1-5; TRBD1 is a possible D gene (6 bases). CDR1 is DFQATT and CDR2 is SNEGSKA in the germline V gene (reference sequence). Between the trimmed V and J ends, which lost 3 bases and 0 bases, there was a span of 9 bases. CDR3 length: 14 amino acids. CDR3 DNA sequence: TGCAGTGCTAGGCAGGGGCGTAGCAATCAGCCCCAGCATTTT. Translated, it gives CSARQGRSNQPQHF.

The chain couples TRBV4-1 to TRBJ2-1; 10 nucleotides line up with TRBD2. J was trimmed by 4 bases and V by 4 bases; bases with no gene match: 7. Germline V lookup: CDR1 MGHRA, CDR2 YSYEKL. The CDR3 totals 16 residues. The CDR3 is CASSLQGLADYNEQFF. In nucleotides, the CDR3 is TGCGCCAGCAGCCTACAAGGACTAGCGGATTACAATGAGCAGTTCTTC.

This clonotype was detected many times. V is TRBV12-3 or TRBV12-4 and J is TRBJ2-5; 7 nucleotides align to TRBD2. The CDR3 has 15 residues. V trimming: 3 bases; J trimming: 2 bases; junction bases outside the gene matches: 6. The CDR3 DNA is TGTGCCAGCAGTTTCCTGGGACTATCTCAAGAGACCCAGTACTTC. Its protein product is CASSFLGLSQETQYF.

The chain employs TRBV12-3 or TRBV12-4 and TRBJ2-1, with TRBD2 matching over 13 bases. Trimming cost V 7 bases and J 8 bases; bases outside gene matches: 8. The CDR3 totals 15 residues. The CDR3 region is CASTQGLAGVDEQFF. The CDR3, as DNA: TGTGCCAGCACCCAAGGACTAGCGGGAGTAGATGAGCAGTTCTTC.

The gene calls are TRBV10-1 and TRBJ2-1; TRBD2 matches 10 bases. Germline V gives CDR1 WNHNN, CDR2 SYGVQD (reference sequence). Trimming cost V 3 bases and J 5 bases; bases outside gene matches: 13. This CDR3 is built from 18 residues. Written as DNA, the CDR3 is TGCGCCAGCAGTGAATCACTCTTACTAGCGGGACCCCACAATGAGCAGTTCTTC. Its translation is CASSESLLLAGPHNEQFF.

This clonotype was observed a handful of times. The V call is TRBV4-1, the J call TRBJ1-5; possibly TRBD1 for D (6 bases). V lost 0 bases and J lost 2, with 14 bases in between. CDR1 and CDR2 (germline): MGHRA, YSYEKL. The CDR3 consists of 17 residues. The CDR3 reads CASSQDGGNRGNQPQHF. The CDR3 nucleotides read TGCGCCAGCAGCCAAGATGGTGGGAACAGGGGCAATCAGCCCCAGCATTTT.

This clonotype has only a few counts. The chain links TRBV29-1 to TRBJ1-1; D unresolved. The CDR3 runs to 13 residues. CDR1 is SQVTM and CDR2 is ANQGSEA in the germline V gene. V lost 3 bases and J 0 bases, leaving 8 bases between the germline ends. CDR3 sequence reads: CSVEEWVNTEAFF. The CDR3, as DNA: TGCAGCGTTGAGGAGTGGGTGAACACTGAAGCTTTCTTT.

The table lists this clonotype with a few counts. The CDR3 DNA sequence: TGTGCCAGCAGCTTCACGATTCCCGGCCATGAGCAGTTCTTC. Its translation: CASSFTIPGHEQFF. This rearrangement joins TRBV11-2 to TRBJ2-1; the D is unclear. Germline-derived CDR1 and CDR2 are SGHAT and FQNNGV. Trimming removed 3 bases from V and 8 bases from J, with 14 bases in between. CDR3 size: 14 residues. Drawing the rest from reference TRBV11-2 and TRBJ2-1, the complete variable domain is EAGVAQSPRYKIIEKRQSVAFWCNPISGHATLYWYQQILGQGPKLLIQFQNNGVVDDSQLPKDRFSAERLKGVDSTLKIQPAKLEDSAVYLCASSFTIPGHEQFFGPGTRLTVL.

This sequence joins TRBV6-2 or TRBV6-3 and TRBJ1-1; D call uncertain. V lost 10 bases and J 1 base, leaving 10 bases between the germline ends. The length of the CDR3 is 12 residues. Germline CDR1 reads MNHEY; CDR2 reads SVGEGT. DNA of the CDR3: TGTGCCACCACCCCTGGGAACACTGAAGCTTTCTTT. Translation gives CATTPGNTEAFF.

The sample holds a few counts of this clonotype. In nucleotides, the CDR3 is TGTGCCAGCAGCTGGAGCGGGAGTCGGACAGATACGCAGTATTTT. Encoded protein: CASSWSGSRTDTQYF. V is TRBV11-2 and J is TRBJ2-3; TRBD2 matches 8 bases. J gave up 3 bases and V 4 bases, and 6 bases lay outside the gene matches. Germline values: CDR1 SGHAT, CDR2 FQNNGV. This CDR3 is built from 15 residues.

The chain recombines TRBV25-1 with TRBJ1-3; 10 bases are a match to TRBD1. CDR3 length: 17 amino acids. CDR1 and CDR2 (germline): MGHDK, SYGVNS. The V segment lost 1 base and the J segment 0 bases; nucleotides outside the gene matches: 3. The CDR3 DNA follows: TGTGCCAGCAGTGAATCGGACAGGGGGGACTCTGGAAACACCATATATTTT. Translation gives CASSESDRGDSGNTIYF. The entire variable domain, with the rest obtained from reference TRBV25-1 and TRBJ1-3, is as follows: EADIYQTPRYLVIGTGKKITLECSQTMGHDKMYWYQQDPGMELHLIHYSYGVNSTEKGDLSSESTVSRIRTEHFPLTLESARPSHTSQYLCASSESDRGDSGNTIYFGEGSWLTVV.

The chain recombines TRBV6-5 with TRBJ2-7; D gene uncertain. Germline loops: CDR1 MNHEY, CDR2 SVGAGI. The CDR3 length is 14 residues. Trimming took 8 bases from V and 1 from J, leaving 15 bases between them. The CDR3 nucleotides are TGTGCCAGCCGGGTGGAAGGGAAGTCCTACGAGCAGTACTTC. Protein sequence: CASRVEGKSYEQYF.